This note documents a single T cell receptor beta chain sequence. The sample belongs to a study of blood T cell repertoires in COVID-19. For the study at large: Researchers got acute and convalescent COVID-19 samples from the United States, Italy and Spain.

Individuals aged about 18 to 90 years were recruited from 24 US areas. V shed 6 bases and J 6 bases; nucleotides not matched to a gene: 6. The CDR3 is made up of 15 amino acids. Germline V gene lookup returns CDR1 KGHSH and CDR2 LQKENI. In the authors' methods: Estimated nucleated cell counts came from reference gene primer amplification. This table comes from immunoSEQ multiplex PCR, and its TCRdb copy is limited to in-frame clones, with some not included. That table furnishes V, J and clone size, whereas the DNA furnished D and trimming. The sample lists 390,000 or so clones; 80% to 85% were seen once.

This TCR was recovered from a woman aged 50 to 60 who had recovered from COVID-19. Sample: PBMCs or T cells enriched from blood (not recorded which). The chain employs TRBV18 and TRBJ2-1, with 12 bases aligning to TRBD2. CDR3 sequence reads: CASSSGTSGLNEQFF. The CDR3 nucleotides read TGTGCCAGCTCCTCAGGGACTAGCGGGCTCAATGAGCAGTTCTTC.